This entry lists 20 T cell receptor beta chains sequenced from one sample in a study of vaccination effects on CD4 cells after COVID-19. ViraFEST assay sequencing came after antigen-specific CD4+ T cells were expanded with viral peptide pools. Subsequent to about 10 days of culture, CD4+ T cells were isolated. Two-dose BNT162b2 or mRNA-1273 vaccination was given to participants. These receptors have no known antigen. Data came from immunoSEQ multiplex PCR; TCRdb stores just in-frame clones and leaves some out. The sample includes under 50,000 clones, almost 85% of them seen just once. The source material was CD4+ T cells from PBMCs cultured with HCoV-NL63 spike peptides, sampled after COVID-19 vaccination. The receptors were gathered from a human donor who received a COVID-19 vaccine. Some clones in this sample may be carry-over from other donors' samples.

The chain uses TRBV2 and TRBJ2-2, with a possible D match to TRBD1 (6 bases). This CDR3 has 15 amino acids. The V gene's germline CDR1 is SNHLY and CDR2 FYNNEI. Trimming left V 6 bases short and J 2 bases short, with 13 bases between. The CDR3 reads CASRPGTSNTGELFF. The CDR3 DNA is TGTGCCAGCAGACCCGGGACATCTAACACCGGGGAGCTGTTTTTT.

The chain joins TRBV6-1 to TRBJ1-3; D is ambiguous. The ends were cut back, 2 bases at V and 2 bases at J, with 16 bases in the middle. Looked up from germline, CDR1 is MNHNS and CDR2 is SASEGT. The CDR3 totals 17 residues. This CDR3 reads CASSEKAGWSAGNTIYF. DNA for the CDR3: TGTGCCAGCAGTGAAAAGGCAGGTTGGTCGGCTGGAAACACCATATATTTT.

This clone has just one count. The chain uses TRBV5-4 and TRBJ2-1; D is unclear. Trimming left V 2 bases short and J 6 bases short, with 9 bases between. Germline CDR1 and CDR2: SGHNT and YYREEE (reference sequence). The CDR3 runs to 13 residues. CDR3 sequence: CASSFTGSNEQFF. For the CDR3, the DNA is TGTGCCAGCAGCTTTACGGGCAGCAATGAGCAGTTCTTC.

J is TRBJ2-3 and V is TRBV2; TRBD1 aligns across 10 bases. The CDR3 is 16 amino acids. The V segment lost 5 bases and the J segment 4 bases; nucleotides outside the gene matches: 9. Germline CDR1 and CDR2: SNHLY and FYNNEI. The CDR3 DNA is TGTGCCAGCAGTCGGACCGGGACAGGGGTATCAGATACGCAGTATTTT. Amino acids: CASSRTGTGVSDTQYF.

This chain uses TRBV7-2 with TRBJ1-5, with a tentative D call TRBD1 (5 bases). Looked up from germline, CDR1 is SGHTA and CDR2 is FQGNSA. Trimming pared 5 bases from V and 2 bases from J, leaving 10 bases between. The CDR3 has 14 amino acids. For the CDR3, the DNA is TGTGCCAGCAGCCTTGGGGGTGGCAATCAGCCCCAGCATTTT. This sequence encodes CASSLGGGNQPQHF.

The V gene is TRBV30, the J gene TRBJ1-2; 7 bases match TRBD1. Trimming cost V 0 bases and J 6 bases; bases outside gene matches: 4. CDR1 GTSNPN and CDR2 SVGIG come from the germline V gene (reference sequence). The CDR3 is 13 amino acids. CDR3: CAWSVRGGHGYTF. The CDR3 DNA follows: TGTGCCTGGAGTGTACGAGGGGGCCATGGCTACACCTTC.

The chain's CDR3 is CASSPEVGTGGNSSYEQYV. DNA for the CDR3: TGTGCCAGCAGCCCCGAGGTAGGGACAGGGGGTAACTCATCCTACGAGCAGTACGTC. V usage is TRBV12-1 and J usage is TRBJ2-7; TRBD1, the table's D call, lacks a check against the DNA. TRBV12-1 has pseudogene status. The CDR3 contains 19 residues.

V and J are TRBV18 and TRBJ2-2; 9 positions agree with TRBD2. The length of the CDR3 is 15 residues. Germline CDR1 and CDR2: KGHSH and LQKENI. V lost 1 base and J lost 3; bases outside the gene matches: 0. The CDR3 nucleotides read TGTGCCAGCTCACCACTAGCGGGGGACACCGGGGAGCTGTTTTTT. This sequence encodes CASSPLAGDTGELFF.

CDR3 sequence (DNA): TGTGCCACCAGTGATTTGACCGGGGGGGCAAACAATGAGCAGTTCTTC. As protein: CATSDLTGGANNEQFF. J is TRBJ2-1 and V is TRBV24-1; 8 nucleotides match TRBD2. The CDR3 consists of 16 residues. Germline V gives CDR1 KGHDR, CDR2 SFDVKD. J gave up 5 bases and V 0 bases, and 5 bases lay outside the gene matches.

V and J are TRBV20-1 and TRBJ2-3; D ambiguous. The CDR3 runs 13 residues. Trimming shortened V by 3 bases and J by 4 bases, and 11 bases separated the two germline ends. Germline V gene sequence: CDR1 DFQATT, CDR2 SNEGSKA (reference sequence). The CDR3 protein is CSASGRWPDTQYF. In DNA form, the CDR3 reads TGCAGTGCTAGTGGGCGGTGGCCAGATACGCAGTATTTT.

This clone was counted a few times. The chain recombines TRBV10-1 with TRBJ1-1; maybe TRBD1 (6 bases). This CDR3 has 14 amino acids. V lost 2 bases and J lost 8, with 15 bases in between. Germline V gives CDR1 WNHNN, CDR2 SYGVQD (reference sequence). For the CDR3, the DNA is TGCGCCAGCAGTGAGGGACAGACCCGAGGAGAAGCTTTCTTT. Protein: CASSEGQTRGEAFF.

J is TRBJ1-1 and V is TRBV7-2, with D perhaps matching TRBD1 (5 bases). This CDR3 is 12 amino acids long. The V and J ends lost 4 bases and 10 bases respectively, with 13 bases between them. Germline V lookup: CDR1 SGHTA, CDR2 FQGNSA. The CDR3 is CASSSPPGVAFF. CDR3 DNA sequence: TGTGCCAGCAGCTCACCCCCGGGGGTAGCTTTCTTT. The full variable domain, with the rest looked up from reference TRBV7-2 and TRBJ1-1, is GAGVSQSPSNKVTEKGKDVELRCDPISGHTALYWYRQSLGQGLEFLIYFQGNSAPDKSGLPSDRFSAERTGGSVSTLTIQRTQQEDSAVYLCASSSPPGVAFFGQGTRLTVV.

The CDR3 protein is CASSPLPTGYSTDTQYF. The DNA for the CDR3 is TGTGCCAGCAGCCCCCTCCCCACGGGATATAGCACAGATACGCAGTATTTT. The chain is built from TRBV7-2 and TRBJ2-3; TRBD2 is a possible D gene (5 bases). The CDR3 runs to 17 residues. Trimming removed 5 bases from V and 0 bases from J, with 18 bases in between. From germline, CDR1 is SGHTA and CDR2 FQGNSA.

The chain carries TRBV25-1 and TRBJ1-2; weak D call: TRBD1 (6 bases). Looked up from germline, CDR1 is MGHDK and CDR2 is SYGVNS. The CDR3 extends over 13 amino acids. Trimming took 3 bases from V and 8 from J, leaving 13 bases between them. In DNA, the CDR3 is TGTGCCAGCAGTGAGAGACAGGCGCGAGGCTACACCTTC. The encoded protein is CASSERQARGYTF.

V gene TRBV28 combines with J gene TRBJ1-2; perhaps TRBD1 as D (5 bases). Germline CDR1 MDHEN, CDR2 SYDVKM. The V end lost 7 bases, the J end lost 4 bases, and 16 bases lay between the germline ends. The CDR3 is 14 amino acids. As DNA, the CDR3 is TGTGCCAGCAAGGCCCCGCCAGGGCCCTATGGCTACACCTTC. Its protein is CASKAPPGPYGYTF.

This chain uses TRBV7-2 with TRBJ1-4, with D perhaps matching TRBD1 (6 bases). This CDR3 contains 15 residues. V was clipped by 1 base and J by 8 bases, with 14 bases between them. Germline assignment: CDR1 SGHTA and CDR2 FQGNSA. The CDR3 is CASSLEGIRGEKLFF. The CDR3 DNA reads TGTGCCAGCAGCTTAGAAGGCATAAGGGGGGAAAAACTGTTTTTT.

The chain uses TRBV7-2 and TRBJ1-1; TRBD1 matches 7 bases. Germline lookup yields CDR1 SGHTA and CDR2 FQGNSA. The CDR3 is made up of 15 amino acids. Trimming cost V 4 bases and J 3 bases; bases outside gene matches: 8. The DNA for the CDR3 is TGTGCCAGCAGCTGGAGTTGGACAGGTGACACTGAAGCTTTCTTT. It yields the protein CASSWSWTGDTEAFF.

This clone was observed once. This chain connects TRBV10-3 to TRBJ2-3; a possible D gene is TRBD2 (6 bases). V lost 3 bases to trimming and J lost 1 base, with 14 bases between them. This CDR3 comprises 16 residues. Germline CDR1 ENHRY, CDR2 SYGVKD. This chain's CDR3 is CAISDLPASGTDTQYF. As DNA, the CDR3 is TGTGCCATCAGTGATCTTCCGGCTAGCGGCACAGATACGCAGTATTTT.

Here the CDR3 DNA reads TGTGCTAGTGGGGGGACTGGCTACAATGAGCAGTTCTTC. Translating gives CASGGTGYNEQFF. V gene TRBV12-5 combines with J gene TRBJ2-1; TRBD2 might be the D (6 bases). Trimming shortened V by 6 bases and J by 3 bases, and 9 bases separated the two germline ends. The CDR3 sequence is 13 residues long. The germline gives CDR1 LGHNT, CDR2 FRNRAP.

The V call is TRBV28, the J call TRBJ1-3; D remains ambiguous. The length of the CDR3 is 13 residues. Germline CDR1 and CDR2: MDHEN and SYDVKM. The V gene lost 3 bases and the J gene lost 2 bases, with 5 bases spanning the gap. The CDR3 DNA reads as TGTGCCAGCAGTTTTCTACCTGGAAACACCATATATTTT. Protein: CASSFLPGNTIYF.